This T cell receptor beta chain was retrieved from a study of CD8 T cells in Susac syndrome. Study results and limitations: The study acknowledged a relatively small number of individuals in its TCR sequencing and HLA analysis.

Sequencing of TCR beta was performed on blood CD8+ T cells and on blood CD4+ T cells. The germline CDR1 and CDR2 sequences are WNHNN and SYGVQD (reference sequence). The V end lost 6 bases, the J end lost 0 bases, and 8 bases lay between the germline ends. CDR3 length equals 13 residues. With random hexamers, roughly 0.45 to 1 ug RNA was reverse transcribed. The amplification used immunoSEQ multiplex PCR on TCR beta CDR3; it spanned 54 Vbeta and 13 Jbeta. TCRdb re-called the immunoSEQ multiplex PCR reads with MiXCR, one entry per CDR3 protein. The sample has under 200,000 distinct CDR3 sequences; 95% are singletons. To note about this clonotype: What it binds is unknown.

Sequencing used CD4+ T cells from PBMCs. The receptor's source is a human donor in good health. The J gene is TRBJ1-1, the V gene TRBV10-1, with D uncertain. The CDR3 DNA reads as TGCGCCAGCAGGAGGTCCTTGAACACTGAAGCTTTCTTT. Its translation: CASRRSLNTEAFF.